Reported below is one T cell receptor beta chain. V was shortened by 6 bases and J by 3 bases, with 12 bases between the two germline ends. This CDR3 contains 14 residues. Germline values: CDR1 MNHEY, CDR2 SVGEGT. As originally analysed: Nucleated cell counts were estimated from reference gene primer amplification. The method was immunoSEQ multiplex PCR; TCRdb's version includes in-frame clones alone and lacks a portion of them. V, J and clone size reflect that table, while D and trimming were determined from the DNA. The sample shows 200,000 to 300,000 clones, roughly nine tenths of them seen only once. The data belong to a study of blood T cell repertoires in COVID-19. Overall study context: Sources were T cells, B-cell-depleted T cells, or PBMCs; the material itself was cDNA or gDNA.

The sequenced sample was peripheral blood. This clonotype was sampled from a man in his 60s with acute or convalescent COVID-19. The V gene is TRBV6-2 or TRBV6-3, the J gene TRBJ1-5; no clear D gene. Here the CDR3 reads CASSSTGDNQPQHF. The CDR3 nucleotides are TGTGCCAGCAGCTCCACCGGTGACAATCAGCCCCAGCATTTT.